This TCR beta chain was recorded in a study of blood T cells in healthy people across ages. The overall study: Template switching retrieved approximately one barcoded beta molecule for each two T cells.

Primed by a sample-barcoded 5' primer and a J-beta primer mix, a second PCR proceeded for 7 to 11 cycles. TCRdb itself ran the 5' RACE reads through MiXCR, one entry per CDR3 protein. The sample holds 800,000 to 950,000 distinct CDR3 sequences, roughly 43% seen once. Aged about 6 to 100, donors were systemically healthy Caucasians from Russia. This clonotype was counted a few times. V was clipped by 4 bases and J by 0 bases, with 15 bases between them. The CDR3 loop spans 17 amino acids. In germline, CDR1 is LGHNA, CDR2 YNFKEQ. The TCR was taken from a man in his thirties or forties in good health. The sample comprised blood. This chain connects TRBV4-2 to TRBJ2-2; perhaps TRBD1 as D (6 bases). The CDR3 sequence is CASSRQDGGSNTGELFF. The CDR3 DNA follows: TGTGCCAGCAGCCGACAGGACGGAGGCTCGAACACCGGGGAGCTGTTTTTT.